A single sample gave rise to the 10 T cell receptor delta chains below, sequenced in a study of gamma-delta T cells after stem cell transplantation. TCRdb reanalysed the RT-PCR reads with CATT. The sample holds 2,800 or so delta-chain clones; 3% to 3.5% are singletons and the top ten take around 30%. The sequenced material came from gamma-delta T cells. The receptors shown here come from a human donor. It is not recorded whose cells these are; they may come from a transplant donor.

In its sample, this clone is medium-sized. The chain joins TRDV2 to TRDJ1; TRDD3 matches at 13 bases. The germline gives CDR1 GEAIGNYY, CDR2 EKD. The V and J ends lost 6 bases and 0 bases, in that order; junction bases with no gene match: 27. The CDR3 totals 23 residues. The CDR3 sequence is CACSQLLPIDTGGYGGYTDKLIF. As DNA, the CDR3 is TGTGCCTGTTCTCAACTTCTTCCGATTGACACTGGGGGATACGGAGGATACACCGATAAACTCATCTTT.

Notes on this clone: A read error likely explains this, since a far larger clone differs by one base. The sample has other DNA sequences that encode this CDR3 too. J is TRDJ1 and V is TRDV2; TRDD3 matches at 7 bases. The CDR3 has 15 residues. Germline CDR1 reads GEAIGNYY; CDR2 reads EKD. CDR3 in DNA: TGTGCCTGTGACACCCTGGGGGCCCGGGGCGATAAACTTATCTTT. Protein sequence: CACDTLGARGDKLIF.

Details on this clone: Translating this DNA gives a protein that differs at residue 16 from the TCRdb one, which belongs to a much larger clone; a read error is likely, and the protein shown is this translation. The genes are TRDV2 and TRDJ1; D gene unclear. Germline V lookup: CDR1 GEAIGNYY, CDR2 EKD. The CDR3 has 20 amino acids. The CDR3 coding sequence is TGTGCCTGTGACACCGTCGGACAAAATCCAGATATCAAGTACACCGGTAAACTCATCTTT. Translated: CACDTVGQNPDIKYTGKLIF.

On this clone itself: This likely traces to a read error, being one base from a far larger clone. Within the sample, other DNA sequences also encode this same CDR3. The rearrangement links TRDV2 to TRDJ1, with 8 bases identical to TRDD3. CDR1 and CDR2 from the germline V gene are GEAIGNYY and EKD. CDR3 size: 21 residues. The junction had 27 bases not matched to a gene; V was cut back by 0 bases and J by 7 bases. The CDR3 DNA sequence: TGTGCCTGTGACACCGTTGCCGCTTTCTCCCGTACTGGGGGTCCGGCTAGTAAACTCATCTTT. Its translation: CACDTVAAFSRTGGPASKLIF.

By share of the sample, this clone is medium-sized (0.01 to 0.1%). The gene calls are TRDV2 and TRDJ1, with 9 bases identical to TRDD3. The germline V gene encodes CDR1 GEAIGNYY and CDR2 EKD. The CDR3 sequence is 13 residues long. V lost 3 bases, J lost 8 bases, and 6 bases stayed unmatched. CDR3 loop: CACDGLGDKKLIF. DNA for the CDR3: TGTGCCTGTGACGGGTTGGGGGATAAGAAACTCATCTTT.

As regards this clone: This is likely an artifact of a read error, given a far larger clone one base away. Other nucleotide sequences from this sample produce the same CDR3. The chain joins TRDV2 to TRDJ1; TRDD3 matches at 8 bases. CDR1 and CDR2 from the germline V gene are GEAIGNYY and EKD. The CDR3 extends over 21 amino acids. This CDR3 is CACDTVADFSRTGGPASKLIF. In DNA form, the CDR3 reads TGCGCCTGTGACACCGTTGCCGATTTCTCCCGTACTGGGGGTCCGGCTAGTAAACTCATCTTT.

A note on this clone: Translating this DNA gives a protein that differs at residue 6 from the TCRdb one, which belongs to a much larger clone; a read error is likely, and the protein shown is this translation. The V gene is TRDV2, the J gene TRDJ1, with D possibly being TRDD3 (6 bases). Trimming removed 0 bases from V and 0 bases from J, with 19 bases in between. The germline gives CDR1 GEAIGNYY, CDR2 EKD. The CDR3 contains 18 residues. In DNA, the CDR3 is TGTGCCTGTGACACCGTCCGCCGGGGGGACAAGTACACCGATAAACTCATCTTT. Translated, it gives CACDTVRRGDKYTDKLIF.

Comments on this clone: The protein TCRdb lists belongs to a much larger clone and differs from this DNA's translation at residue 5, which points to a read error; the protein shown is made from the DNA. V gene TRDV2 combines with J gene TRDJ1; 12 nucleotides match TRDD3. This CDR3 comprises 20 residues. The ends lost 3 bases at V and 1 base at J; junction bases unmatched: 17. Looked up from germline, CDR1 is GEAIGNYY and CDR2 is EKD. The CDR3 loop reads CACDEVAGGYAVGTTDKLIF. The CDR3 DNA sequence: TGTGCCTGTGACGAGGTTGCTGGGGGATACGCGGTGGGTACCACCGATAAACTCATCTTT.

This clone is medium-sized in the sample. For the CDR3, the DNA is TGTGCCTGTGACACTTTGTCGGAAAACACCGATAAACTCATCTTT. Its protein is CACDTLSENTDKLIF. The genes are TRDV2 and TRDJ1, with D unresolved. The CDR3 covers 15 residues. CDR1 is GEAIGNYY, CDR2 EKD, per germline. Between the trimmed V and J ends, which lost 1 base and 0 bases, there was a span of 11 bases.

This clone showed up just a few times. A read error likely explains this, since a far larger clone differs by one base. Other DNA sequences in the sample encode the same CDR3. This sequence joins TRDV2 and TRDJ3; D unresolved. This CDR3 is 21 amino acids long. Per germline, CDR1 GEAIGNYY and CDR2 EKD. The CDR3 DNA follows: TGTGCCTGCGACACCGTGGAGGAGGTGGGACTCTCCCCCTGGGACACCCGACAGATGTTTTTC. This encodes CACDTVEEVGLSPWDTRQMFF.